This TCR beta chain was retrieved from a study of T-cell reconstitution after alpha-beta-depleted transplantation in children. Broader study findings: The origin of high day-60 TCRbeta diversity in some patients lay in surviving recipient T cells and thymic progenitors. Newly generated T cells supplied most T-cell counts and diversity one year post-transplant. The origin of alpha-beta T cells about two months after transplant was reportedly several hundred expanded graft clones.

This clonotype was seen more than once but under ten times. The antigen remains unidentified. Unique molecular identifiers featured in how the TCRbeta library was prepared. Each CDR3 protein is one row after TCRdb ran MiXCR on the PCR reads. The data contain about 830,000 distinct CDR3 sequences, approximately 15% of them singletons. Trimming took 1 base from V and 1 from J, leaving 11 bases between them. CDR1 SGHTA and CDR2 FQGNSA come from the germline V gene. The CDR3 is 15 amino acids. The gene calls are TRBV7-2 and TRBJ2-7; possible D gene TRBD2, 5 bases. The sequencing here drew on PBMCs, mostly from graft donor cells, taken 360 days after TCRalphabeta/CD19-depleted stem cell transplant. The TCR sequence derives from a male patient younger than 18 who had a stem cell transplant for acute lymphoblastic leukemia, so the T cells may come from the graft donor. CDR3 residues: CASSLGGAESYEQYF. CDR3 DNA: TGTGCCAGCAGCTTAGGGGGAGCGGAGTCCTACGAGCAGTACTTC.